A single sample gave rise to the 3 T cell receptor beta chains below, sequenced in a study of blood T cell repertoires in COVID-19. The method was immunoSEQ multiplex PCR; TCRdb's version includes in-frame clones alone and lacks a portion of them. Found here are 150,000 to 200,000 clones, around 93% of them singletons; the top ten hold about 4.8%. The sample consisted of peripheral blood. The receptors derive from a man aged 25 to 40 with COVID-19, enrolled during active disease.

Concerning this clone: This sample also contains other DNA sequences that code for the same CDR3. The V gene is TRBV18, the J gene TRBJ1-6; TRBD1 agrees at 7 bases. CDR3 size: 14 residues. From germline, CDR1 is KGHSH and CDR2 LQKENI. V was pared by 3 bases and J by 7 bases, with 3 bases of the junction left unmatched. The CDR3: CASSPGTDNSPLHF. CDR3 bases: TGTGCCAGCTCACCTGGGACAGACAATTCACCCCTCCACTTT. Looking up the rest from reference TRBV18 and TRBJ1-6 gives the full variable domain: NAGVMQNPRHLVRRRGQEARLRCSPMKGHSHVYWYRQLPEEGLKFMVYLQKENIIDESGMPKERFSAEFPKEGPSILRIQQVVRGDSAAYFCASSPGTDNSPLHFGNGTRLTVT.

V is TRBV28 and J is TRBJ1-3; 10 bases agree with TRBD1. The junction had 8 bases not matched to a gene; V was cut back by 5 bases and J by 4 bases. The germline CDR1 and CDR2 sequences are MDHEN and SYDVKM. This CDR3 spans 16 amino acids. The CDR3 DNA reads as TGTGCCAGCAGTGAGACTGGGACAGGGGTGGGAAACACCATATATTTT. Translating gives CASSETGTGVGNTIYF.

This sequence joins TRBV7-8 and TRBJ2-5; the D gene is possibly TRBD2 (6 bases). Between the trimmed V and J ends, which lost 2 bases and 7 bases, there was a span of 11 bases. The germline gives CDR1 SGHVS, CDR2 FQNEAQ. The CDR3 has 13 residues. CDR3 amino acids: CASSLREWGTQYF. In nucleotides, the CDR3 is TGTGCCAGCAGCTTACGGGAGTGGGGGACCCAGTACTTC.